One sample yielded the 27 T cell receptor beta chains listed below, sequenced in a study of identical twins. Each CDR3 protein is one row after TCRdb ran MiXCR on the 5' RACE reads. Of roughly 1.6 million distinct CDR3 sequences listed, roughly a third are singletons. The sample taken for sequencing was cord blood. The receptors originated from a newborn girl in good health.

This clonotype was counted at least ten times. At one end, the junction sequence differs from germline, possibly due to a read error. This chain connects TRBV12-3 or TRBV12-4 to TRBJ2-1; 10 bases map to TRBD2. The CDR3 runs 15 residues. The CDR3 nucleotides read TGTGCCAGCAGCTTAGGGACTAGCGCCTACAATGAGCAGTTCTTC. Its translation is CASSLGTSAYNEQFF.

The chain couples TRBV10-3 to TRBJ2-1, with a weak D call TRBD1 (6 bases). Germline V gene lookup returns CDR1 ENHRY and CDR2 SYGVKD. CDR3 length: 17 residues. The V gene lost 8 bases and the J gene lost 13 bases, with 33 bases spanning the gap. The CDR3 is CAIGNSGVDNWWETQFF. The CDR3 region has the DNA TGTGCCATCGGGAACTCAGGGGTAGATAACTGGTGGGAGACCCAGTTCTTC.

The table lists this clonotype with a few counts. The chain is built from TRBV4-2 and TRBJ2-5; weak D call: TRBD2 (5 bases). The CDR3 extends over 17 amino acids. Germline CDR1 reads LGHNA; CDR2 reads YNFKEQ. The V end was cut by 0 bases, the J end by 0 bases, with 14 bases between. The CDR3 spells CASSQDPASRNQETQYF. DNA for the CDR3: TGTGCCAGCAGCCAAGACCCTGCTAGCCGTAACCAAGAGACCCAGTACTTC.

Remarks on this clonotype: Since a much larger clone is just one base distant, this may be a read error. The chain uses TRBV2 and TRBJ1-2, with 9 bases lining up with TRBD1. This CDR3 spans 12 amino acids. From germline, CDR1 is SNHLY and CDR2 FYNNEI. After removal of 8 bases from V and 3 bases from J, the junction contained 1 base not matched to a gene. CDR3 coding DNA: TGTGCCAGCGGGACAGGGTACTATGGCTACACCTTC. Translating gives CASGTGYYGYTF.

The rearrangement links TRBV20-1 to TRBJ1-5; weak D call: TRBD1 (5 bases). The V gene lost 6 bases and the J gene lost 4 bases, with 13 bases spanning the gap. CDR3 length: 13 residues. Germline loops: CDR1 DFQATT, CDR2 SNEGSKA (reference sequence). The CDR3 bases are TGCAGTGCCGAGGCGGGGACGAATCAGCCCCAGCATTTT. Its protein product is CSAEAGTNQPQHF.

The chain joins TRBV29-1 to TRBJ1-1, with a possible D match to TRBD1 (5 bases). Between the trimmed V and J ends, which lost 7 bases and 8 bases, there was a span of 14 bases. The germline gives CDR1 SQVTM, CDR2 ANQGSEA. This CDR3 region has 11 residues. The CDR3 region is CSGNPGLEAFF. For the CDR3, the DNA is TGCAGCGGGAACCCGGGACTGGAAGCTTTCTTT.

The V and J genes are TRBV28 and TRBJ2-5, with D perhaps TRBD1 (5 bases). The DNA end favors TRBJ2-7, so the J call may be wrong. Looked up from germline, CDR1 is MDHEN and CDR2 is SYDVKM. The CDR3 totals 13 residues. This CDR3 is CASRRQGLHEQYF. CDR3 DNA: TGTGCCAGCAGACGGCAGGGTTTACACGAGCAGTACTTC.

This clonotype was seen at least ten times. The chain is built from TRBV27 and TRBJ2-6; D gene unclear. Trimming cost V 5 bases and J 0 bases, with 14 bases left between them. Germline CDR1 is MNHEY and CDR2 is SMNVEV (reference sequence). This CDR3 has 17 amino acids. As DNA, the CDR3 is TGTGCCAGCAGTAAGAGTAGTACCACCTCTGGGGCCAACGTCCTGACTTTC. Translation gives CASSKSSTTSGANVLTF.

This clonotype was seen more than once but under ten times. The J gene is TRBJ2-3, the V gene TRBV6-4, with a possible D match to TRBD2 (6 bases). This CDR3 is 14 amino acids long. The V gene's germline CDR1 is MRHNA and CDR2 SNTAGT. V lost 4 bases, J lost 2 bases, and 10 bases lay in between. The CDR3 DNA reads as TGTGCCAGCAGTGTGGAGGACTACACAGATACGCAGTATTTT. Its protein is CASSVEDYTDTQYF.

The genes are TRBV6-2 or TRBV6-3 and TRBJ2-1; tentative D call: TRBD2 (6 bases). The CDR3 is 14 residues long. Germline CDR1 MNHEY, CDR2 SVGEGT. V was pared by 8 bases and J by 4 bases, with 15 bases between. The CDR3 DNA sequence: TGTGCCAGCGCGGGACTCCGAGATTACAATGAGCAGTTCTTC. Its protein product is CASAGLRDYNEQFF.

The chain is built from TRBV20-1 and TRBJ2-1; 12 nucleotides align to TRBD2. With 3 bases clipped from V and 3 bases from J, the junction kept 3 bases outside the gene matches. This CDR3 is 15 amino acids long. Germline assignment: CDR1 DFQATT and CDR2 SNEGSKA (reference sequence). The CDR3, as DNA: TGCAGTGCTAGGCTAGCGGGGGGGGTCTACAATGAGCAGTTCTTC. Translation gives CSARLAGGVYNEQFF.

This clonotype was found a few times. The V gene is TRBV12-3 or TRBV12-4, the J gene TRBJ2-3, with TRBD2 matching over 11 bases. This CDR3 comprises 16 residues. V shed 0 bases, J shed 4 bases, and the junction held 3 bases outside the gene matches. CDR3 sequence (DNA): TGTGCCAGCAGTTTAGCGGGACTAGCGGCCGCAGATACGCAGTATTTT. This translates into CASSLAGLAAADTQYF.

This clonotype was seen ten or more times. The chain is built from TRBV12-3 or TRBV12-4 and TRBJ2-3; D not resolved. Between the trimmed V and J ends, which lost 3 bases and 4 bases, there was a span of 5 bases. The CDR3 is 12 amino acids. CDR3 nucleotide sequence: TGTGCCAGCAGTTTCCCCGCAGATACGCAGTATTTT. This gives the protein CASSFPADTQYF.

The chain carries TRBV7-9 and TRBJ1-1; D may be TRBD1 (6 bases). Germline-derived CDR1 and CDR2 are SEHNR and FQNEAQ (reference sequence). This CDR3 has 13 amino acids. V shed 10 bases and J shed 1 base, with 13 bases lying between them. CDR3 nucleotide sequence: TGTGCCACCCAATCGACAGGGAACACTGAAGCTTTCTTT. Encoded protein: CATQSTGNTEAFF.

This rearrangement joins TRBV29-1 to TRBJ2-3; no reliable D call. Germline CDR1 reads SQVTM; CDR2 reads ANQGSEA. Between the trimmed V and J ends, which lost 6 bases and 4 bases, there was a span of 17 bases. This CDR3 contains 14 residues. The CDR3 region has the DNA TGCAGCGTAAGACGTGCTGAGTCCTCAGATACGCAGTATTTT. This sequence encodes CSVRRAESSDTQYF.

The chain couples TRBV30 to TRBJ2-1; 10 bases map to TRBD2. Germline CDR1 GTSNPN, CDR2 SVGIG (reference sequence). V lost 3 bases and J lost 2; bases outside the gene matches: 4. This CDR3 is built from 15 residues. The CDR3 spells CAWSTGTSAYNEQFF. The CDR3 DNA sequence: TGTGCCTGGAGCACTGGGACTAGCGCCTACAATGAGCAGTTCTTC.

This clonotype was seen ten or more times. The CDR3: CSVEGLSTDTQYF. CDR3 nucleotide sequence: TGCAGCGTTGAGGGACTCTCCACAGATACGCAGTATTTT. V and J are TRBV29-1 and TRBJ2-3, with D tentatively TRBD2 (6 bases). Trimming removed 3 bases from V and 2 bases from J, with 9 bases in between. The CDR3 loop spans 13 amino acids. CDR1 and CDR2 (germline): SQVTM, ANQGSEA.

In regard to this clonotype: A much bigger clone sits one base away, suggesting this may be a read error. This chain joins TRBV25-1 and TRBJ1-6; 7 bases line up with TRBD1. The CDR3 runs to 13 residues. Germline assignment: CDR1 MGHDK and CDR2 SYGVNS. The CDR3 bases are TGTTCCACCAAAGGACAGGTTAATTCACCCCTCCACTTT. Translating it yields CSTKGQVNSPLHF.

This clonotype was observed a few times. For the CDR3, the DNA is TGCAGTGCTAGAGATGGCCAGAGCACCGGGGAGCTGTTTTTT. Protein: CSARDGQSTGELFF. The chain couples TRBV20-1 to TRBJ2-2; D is ambiguous. V lost 0 bases, J lost 4 bases, and 9 bases lay in between. CDR3 length: 14 amino acids. Germline V gene sequence: CDR1 DFQATT, CDR2 SNEGSKA (reference sequence).

The V gene is TRBV7-9, the J gene TRBJ2-6; 10 nucleotides align to TRBD1. The V gene's germline CDR1 is SEHNR and CDR2 FQNEAQ (reference sequence). With V trimmed by 3 bases and J by 0 bases, 11 bases remained unmatched. The CDR3 length is 20 residues. In nucleotides, the CDR3 is TGTGCCAGCAGCTTTGCGAAGGGACAGGGGTGGTACTCTGGGGCCAACGTCCTGACTTTC. Residues: CASSFAKGQGWYSGANVLTF.

The CDR3 DNA follows: TGTGCCAGCGTAGTCGGGTACCAGCAGTACTTC. Translated, it gives CASVVGYQQYF. The chain carries TRBV6-1 and TRBJ2-5; D call uncertain. The CDR3 is 11 residues long. V gave up 8 bases and J gave up 11 bases, with 15 bases separating them. Per germline, CDR1 MNHNS and CDR2 SASEGT.

The V call is TRBV7-2, the J call TRBJ2-2; possibly TRBD2 for D (6 bases). The CDR3 extends over 16 amino acids. V was pared by 1 base and J by 3 bases, with 12 bases between. Germline V gene lookup returns CDR1 SGHTA and CDR2 FQGNSA. CDR3 nucleotide sequence: TGTGCCAGCAGCTTAGTGACTAGAGTTGACACCGGGGAGCTGTTTTTT. Translation: CASSLVTRVDTGELFF.

The chain carries TRBV9 and TRBJ1-1; D not resolved. Per the germline V gene, CDR1 is SGDLS and CDR2 is YYNGEE. The CDR3 spans 13 residues. Trimming stripped 0 bases from V and 6 bases from J, with 9 bases between. The CDR3 region has the DNA TGTGCCAGCAGCGTAGTGAGGCGGGCTGAAGCTTTCTTT. Amino acid sequence: CASSVVRRAEAFF.

The V call is TRBV6-1, the J call TRBJ2-7, with TRBD2 matching over 13 bases. Germline V gene sequence: CDR1 MNHNS, CDR2 SASEGT. The trim removed 6 bases at V and 4 bases at J, leaving 9 bases unmatched. The CDR3 spans 16 residues. CDR3 amino acids: CASSKVWTSGGYEQYF. The CDR3 DNA is TGTGCCAGCAGCAAAGTATGGACTAGCGGGGGATACGAGCAGTACTTC.

This clonotype was counted between two and nine times. V usage is TRBV7-9 and J usage is TRBJ1-5; D is unresolved. Germline V gene sequence: CDR1 SEHNR, CDR2 FQNEAQ (reference sequence). The CDR3 length is 14 residues. With 1 base removed from V and 5 bases from J, the gap between germline ends came to 9 bases. CDR3 coding DNA: TGTGCCAGCAGCTTAGGAGGAACTCATCAGCCCCAGCATTTT. Residues: CASSLGGTHQPQHF. Full variable domain (missing parts from reference TRBV7-9 and TRBJ1-5): DTGVSQNPRHKITKRGQNVTFRCDPISEHNRLYWYRQTLGQGPEFLTYFQNEAQLEKSRLLSDRFSAERPKGSFSTLEIQRTEQGDSAMYLCASSLGGTHQPQHFGDGTRLSIL.

This clonotype was seen a handful of times. The CDR3 sequence: CASRPTGTGTYEQYF. CDR3 nucleotide sequence: TGTGCCAGCAGACCCACCGGGACAGGGACGTACGAGCAGTACTTC. The chain is built from TRBV12-3 or TRBV12-4 and TRBJ2-7; TRBD1 aligns across 9 bases. V trimming: 6 bases; J trimming: 4 bases; junction bases outside the gene matches: 10. This CDR3 has 15 amino acids.

This clonotype was observed a handful of times. The chain uses TRBV3-1 and TRBJ2-3; TRBD2 aligns across 7 bases. This CDR3 contains 12 residues. Trimming removed 2 bases from V and 9 bases from J; junction bases left unmatched: 2. CDR1 and CDR2 (germline): LGHDT, YNNKEL (reference sequence). This CDR3 is CASSQRGGTQYF. The CDR3 DNA is TGTGCCAGCAGCCAACGGGGAGGGACGCAGTATTTT.